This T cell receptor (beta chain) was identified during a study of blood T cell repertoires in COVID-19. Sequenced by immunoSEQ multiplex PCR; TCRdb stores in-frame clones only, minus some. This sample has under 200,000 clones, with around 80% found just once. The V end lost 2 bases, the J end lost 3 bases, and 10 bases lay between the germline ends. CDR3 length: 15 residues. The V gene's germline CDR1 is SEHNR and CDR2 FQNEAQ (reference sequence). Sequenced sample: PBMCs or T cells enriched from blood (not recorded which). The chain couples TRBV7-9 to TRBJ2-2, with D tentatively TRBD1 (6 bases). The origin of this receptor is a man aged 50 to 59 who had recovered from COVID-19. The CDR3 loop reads CASSLRDMDTGELFF. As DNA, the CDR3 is TGTGCCAGCAGCTTACGGGACATGGACACCGGGGAGCTGTTTTTT.